This T cell receptor (beta chain) was profiled in a study of molecular identifiers for immune sequencing clone quantification. Study results and limitations: Jurkat TCR RNA spiked in from one cell (amid roughly 970,000 naive cells) was reportedly detectable.

This clonotype occurred a few times. Its specificity is not known. Both previously described methods and listed TCR primers were employed to make bulk TCR libraries. One entry per CDR3 protein results from TCRdb running MiXCR on the PCR reads. The top ten hold approximately 0.84% of the sample, which has 400,000 to 600,000 distinct CDR3 sequences, about 22% seen once. The V end was cut by 4 bases, the J end by 2 bases, with 9 bases between. Germline V gives CDR1 LGHDT, CDR2 YNNKEL (reference sequence). The CDR3 length is 15 residues. Sequences were obtained from naive CD8+ T cells from blood, with Jurkat cell RNA spiked in. Subset specified: FACS-sorted CD8+CD4-CCR7+CD45RA+ naive T cells. This clonotype was obtained from a human donor in good health. Some libraries in this study had Jurkat cell RNA spiked in. The chain employs TRBV3-1 and TRBJ2-6, with D uncertain. For the CDR3, the DNA is TGTGCCAGCAGCCGATTGTTTCCTGGGGCCAACGTCCTGACTTTC. Amino acid sequence: CASSRLFPGANVLTF.